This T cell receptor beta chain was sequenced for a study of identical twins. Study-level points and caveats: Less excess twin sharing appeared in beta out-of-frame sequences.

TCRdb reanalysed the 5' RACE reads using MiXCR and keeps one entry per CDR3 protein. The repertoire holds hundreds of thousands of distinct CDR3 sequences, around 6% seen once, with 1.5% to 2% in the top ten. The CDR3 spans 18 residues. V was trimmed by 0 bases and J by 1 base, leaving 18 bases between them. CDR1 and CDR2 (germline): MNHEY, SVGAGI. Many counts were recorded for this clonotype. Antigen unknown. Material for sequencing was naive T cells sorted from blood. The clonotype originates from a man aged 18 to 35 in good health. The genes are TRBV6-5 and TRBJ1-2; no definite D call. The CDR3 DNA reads TGTGCCAGCAGTTACTCTCCCCGGATCGGCGGAGGTAACTATGGCTACACCTTC. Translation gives CASSYSPRIGGGNYGYTF.